These T cell receptor beta chains were read from a single sample in a study of blood T cell repertoires in COVID-19. Libraries were prepared by immunoSEQ multiplex PCR; TCRdb keeps only in-frame clonotypes and omits some of them. Of 87,000 or so clones in the sample, 80% to 90% were seen once. Sequencing was performed on peripheral blood. These receptors were collected from a human donor with acute or convalescent COVID-19. The donor label of this sample is uncertain. Both conserved end residues are part of each CDR3. The order of the fields is D gene, V gene, J gene, clone size, CDR3 protein, CDR3 DNA. D genes are given only for firm matches. Where a row states a size, it is once, few, many or the class of an expanded clone; other rows omit it.

NA	TRBV9	TRBJ1-4	NA	CASSLEQGPNEKLFF	TGTGCCAGCAGCCTGGAACAGGGTCCTAATGAAAAACTGTTTTTT
NA	TRBV12-3/TRBV12-4	TRBJ2-7	NA	CASSLGQTYEQYF	TGTGCCAGCAGTCTCGGACAGACCTACGAGCAGTACTTC
TRBD2	TRBV6-2/TRBV6-3	TRBJ2-5	NA	CASSPGLGETQYF	TGTGCCAGCAGTCCGGGACTAGGAGAGACCCAGTACTTC
NA	TRBV3-1/TRBV3-2	TRBJ2-6	NA	CASSPNTGTGANVLTF	TGTGCCAGCAGCCCTAATACAGGGACTGGGGCCAACGTCCTGACTTTC
NA	TRBV5-1	TRBJ2-1	once	CASSLGVPLYNEQFF	TGCGCCAGCAGCTTAGGGGTTCCCTTATACAATGAGCAGTTCTTC
TRBD1	TRBV9	TRBJ1-6	NA	CASCRTSGTESYNSPLHF	TGTGCCAGCTGCAGAACCTCCGGGACAGAAAGTTATAATTCACCCCTCCACTTT
TRBD1	TRBV7-9	TRBJ2-5	NA	CASSPPWGGQGGTQYF	TGTGCCAGCAGCCCACCGTGGGGCGGACAGGGAGGGACCCAGTACTTC
TRBD1	TRBV2	TRBJ1-5	few	CASGQMQGAQPQHF	TGTGCCAGCGGTCAAATGCAGGGGGCTCAGCCCCAGCATTTT
TRBD1	TRBV9	TRBJ1-1	NA	CASSPWDRQNTEAFF	TGTGCCAGCAGCCCCTGGGACAGACAGAACACTGAAGCTTTCTTT
TRBD2	TRBV9	TRBJ2-2	NA	CASSGGGTGELFF	TGTGCCAGCAGCGGGGGGGGGACCGGGGAGCTGTTTTTT
TRBD1	TRBV2	TRBJ1-2	NA	CASRTGTDYGYTF	TGTGCCAGCAGAACCGGGACAGACTATGGCTACACCTTC
TRBD1	TRBV11-2	TRBJ2-1	NA	CASSLVAGTGVVNEQFF	TGTGCCAGCAGCTTAGTGGCCGGGACAGGGGTGGTGAATGAGCAGTTCTTC
TRBD1	TRBV2	TRBJ2-1	NA	CASCSRGRYNEQFF	TGTGCCAGCTGCTCGAGGGGGCGGTACAATGAGCAGTTCTTC
NA	TRBV6-5	TRBJ2-7	NA	CASSYSKGFEQYF	TGTGCCAGCAGTTACTCGAAGGGGTTCGAGCAGTACTTC
NA	TRBV11-2	TRBJ1-2	NA	CASSASGLSGYTF	TGTGCCAGCAGCGCGTCCGGTCTCTCTGGCTACACCTTC
NA	TRBV7-6	TRBJ1-1	NA	CASSWGEGGKTGEAFF	TGTGCCAGCAGCTGGGGGGAGGGCGGGAAAACAGGTGAAGCTTTCTTT
TRBD1	TRBV4-1	TRBJ1-2	once	CASSLQPAGGDYGYTF	TGCGCCAGCAGCCTCCAGCCGGCAGGGGGCGACTATGGCTACACCTTC
NA	TRBV7-2	TRBJ2-7	once	CASSLAHGSYEQYF	TGTGCCAGCAGCTTAGCCCACGGGAGCTACGAGCAGTACTTC
NA	TRBV7-9	TRBJ1-2	NA	CASSPDGGGYGYTF	TGTGCCAGCAGCCCGGACGGGGGAGGCTATGGCTACACCTTC
NA	TRBV10-2	TRBJ1-5	NA	CASQLGAHSMYSNQPQHF	TGCGCCAGCCAGCTTGGGGCCCATAGTATGTATAGCAATCAGCCCCAGCATTTT
NA	TRBV30	TRBJ1-5	NA	CAWNPGLSNQPQHF	TGTGCCTGGAACCCGGGACTTTCCAATCAGCCCCAGCATTTT
NA	TRBV7-9	TRBJ2-3	NA	CASSPDRFSTDTQYF	TGTGCCAGCAGCCCAGACAGGTTCAGCACAGATACGCAGTATTTT
TRBD2	TRBV13	TRBJ2-1	NA	CASSSGTSGGQNHNEQFF	TGTGCCAGCAGTTCCGGGACTAGCGGGGGGCAAAATCACAATGAGCAGTTCTTC
NA	TRBV10-1	TRBJ1-1	NA	CASTGRDTEAFF	TGCGCCAGCACAGGGAGGGACACTGAAGCTTTCTTT
TRBD2	TRBV11-2	TRBJ2-7	NA	CASSVGGPYEQYF	TGTGCCAGCAGCGTGGGAGGGCCTTACGAGCAGTACTTC
TRBD1	TRBV9	TRBJ2-7	NA	CASSGQGTMSSYEQYF	TGTGCCAGCAGCGGACAGGGGACAATGAGCTCCTACGAGCAGTACTTC
TRBD1	TRBV27	TRBJ2-3	few	CASRPGQGSADTQYF	TGTGCCAGCAGGCCGGGACAGGGGTCTGCAGATACGCAGTATTTT
TRBD1	TRBV14	TRBJ2-7	NA	CASSPTGDYEQYF	TGTGCCAGCAGCCCAACAGGGGACTACGAGCAGTACTTC
TRBD1	TRBV5-4	TRBJ1-2	NA	CASSVQGAQYGYTF	TGTGCCAGCAGCGTACAGGGGGCGCAATATGGCTACACCTTC
NA	TRBV7-2	TRBJ2-5	NA	CASSLPRTVRETQYF	TGTGCCAGCAGCTTACCCCGGACAGTTCGAGAGACCCAGTACTTC
TRBD2	TRBV11-1	TRBJ2-3	NA	CASSPTSGLADTQYF	TGTGCCAGCAGCCCCACTAGCGGGTTGGCAGATACGCAGTATTTT
TRBD1	TRBV20-1	TRBJ1-2	NA	CSARDRGQYGYTF	TGCAGTGCTCGTGACAGGGGGCAATATGGCTACACCTTC
TRBD2	TRBV9	TRBJ2-5	NA	CASSVGSGDNQETQYF	TGTGCCAGCAGCGTAGGAAGCGGGGATAATCAAGAGACCCAGTACTTC
NA	TRBV6-1	TRBJ1-4	NA	CASTRQSNEKLFF	TGTGCCAGCACTCGACAGTCTAATGAAAAACTGTTTTTT
NA	TRBV2	TRBJ1-1	once	CATCRDKNTEAFF	TGTGCCACCTGCCGGGACAAGAACACTGAAGCTTTCTTT
NA	TRBV12-5	TRBJ1-6	NA	CASGLGANSPLHF	TGTGCTAGTGGTTTGGGGGCCAATTCACCCCTCCACTTT
NA	TRBV7-2	TRBJ1-1	NA	CASSFSGNTEAFF	TGTGCCAGCAGCTTCAGCGGGAACACTGAAGCTTTCTTT
TRBD1	TRBV19	TRBJ1-6	once	CASSVTGGDDSPLHF	TGTGCCAGTAGTGTCACAGGGGGCGACGATTCACCCCTCCACTTT
NA	TRBV4-1	TRBJ2-3	NA	CASSSMATGTITDTQYF	TGCGCCAGCAGCTCAATGGCTACCGGGACAATCACAGATACGCAGTATTTT
TRBD1	TRBV7-9	TRBJ2-6	NA	CASSKTGGNWLSGANVLTF	TGTGCCAGCAGCAAGACAGGGGGCAATTGGCTCTCTGGGGCCAACGTCCTGACTTTC
NA	TRBV12-5	TRBJ2-3	NA	CASAGVQTLTDTQYF	TGTGCTAGTGCAGGGGTCCAAACACTCACAGATACGCAGTATTTT
TRBD2	TRBV28	TRBJ2-3	NA	CASTVAGAGTDTQYF	TGTGCCAGCACCGTAGCGGGGGCTGGCACAGATACGCAGTATTTT
NA	TRBV28	TRBJ2-1	NA	CASSGRARGGQFF	TGTGCCAGCAGTGGCCGGGCCAGAGGAGGGCAGTTCTTC
NA	TRBV18	TRBJ2-5	NA	CASSPGSQETQYF	TGTGCCAGCTCACCGGGCAGCCAAGAGACCCAGTACTTC
TRBD1	TRBV3-1/TRBV3-2	TRBJ2-5	NA	CASSSDTGGWRETQYF	TGTGCCAGCAGCTCTGACACAGGGGGCTGGAGGGAGACCCAGTACTTC